This T cell receptor (beta chain) originates from a study of blood T cells in healthy people across ages. Germline CDR1 and CDR2: DFQATT and SNEGSKA (reference sequence). Trimming cost V 5 bases and J 0 bases; bases outside gene matches: 10. The CDR3 runs to 16 residues. Alongside a J-beta primer mix, a sample-barcoded 5' primer served in a second PCR lasting roughly 7 to 11 cycles. TCRdb recomputed calls from the 5' RACE reads with MiXCR, one row per CDR3 protein. The sample includes roughly 900,000 distinct CDR3 sequences, about 28% seen only once; the top ten take roughly 17%. This clonotype was found many times.

The chain joins TRBV20-1 to TRBJ2-1, with 7 bases identical to TRBD2. The TCR originated in an elderly woman in good health. Sequences were obtained from blood. The CDR3 protein is CSALPASGISYNEQFF. In DNA, the CDR3 is TGCAGTGCTTTACCGGCTAGCGGAATCTCCTACAATGAGCAGTTCTTC.